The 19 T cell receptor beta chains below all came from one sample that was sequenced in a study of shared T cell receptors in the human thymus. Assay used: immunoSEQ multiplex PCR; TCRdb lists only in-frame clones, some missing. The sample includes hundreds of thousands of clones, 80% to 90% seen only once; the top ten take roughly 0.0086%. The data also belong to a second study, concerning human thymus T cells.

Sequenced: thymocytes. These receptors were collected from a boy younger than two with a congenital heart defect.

CDR3 residues: CASSSYRDNNQPQHF. The CDR3 DNA reads TGTGCCAGCAGCTCATACCGGGACAACAATCAGCCCCAGCATTTT. V is TRBV28 and J is TRBJ1-5, with D maybe TRBD1 (6 bases). The CDR3 totals 15 residues. The V end lost 6 bases, the J end lost 3 bases, and 15 bases lay between the germline ends. Germline values: CDR1 MDHEN, CDR2 SYDVKM.

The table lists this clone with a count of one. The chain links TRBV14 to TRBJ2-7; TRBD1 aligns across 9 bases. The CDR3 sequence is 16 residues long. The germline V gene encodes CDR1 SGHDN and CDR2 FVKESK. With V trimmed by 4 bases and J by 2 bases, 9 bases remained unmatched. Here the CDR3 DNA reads TGTGCCAGCAGCCCCTCAAGGGGACAGGGCACCTACGAGCAGTACTTC. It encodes CASSPSRGQGTYEQYF.

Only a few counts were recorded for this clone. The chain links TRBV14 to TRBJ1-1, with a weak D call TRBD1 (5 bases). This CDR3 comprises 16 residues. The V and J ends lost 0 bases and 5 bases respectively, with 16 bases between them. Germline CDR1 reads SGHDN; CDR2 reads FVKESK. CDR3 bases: TGTGCCAGCAGCCAAGAGTTGACAGACCAATGGACTGAAGCTTTCTTT. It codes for CASSQELTDQWTEAFF.

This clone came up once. The CDR3 DNA sequence: TGCGCCAGCAGCCAAGATGAGGGTCCCTACGAGCAGTACTTC. Protein product: CASSQDEGPYEQYF. The chain employs TRBV4-3 and TRBJ2-7, with D tentatively TRBD2 (5 bases). Germline assignment: CDR1 LGHNA and CDR2 YSLEER. V gave up 0 bases and J gave up 2 bases, with 8 bases separating them. CDR3 size: 14 residues.

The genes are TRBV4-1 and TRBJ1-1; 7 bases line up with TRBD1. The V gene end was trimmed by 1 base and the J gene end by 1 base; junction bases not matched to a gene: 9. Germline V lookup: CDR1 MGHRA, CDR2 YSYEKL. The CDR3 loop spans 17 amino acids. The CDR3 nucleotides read TGCGCCAGCAGCCAAGTTGAACAGGGGTTAGGGAACACTGAAGCTTTCTTT. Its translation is CASSQVEQGLGNTEAFF.

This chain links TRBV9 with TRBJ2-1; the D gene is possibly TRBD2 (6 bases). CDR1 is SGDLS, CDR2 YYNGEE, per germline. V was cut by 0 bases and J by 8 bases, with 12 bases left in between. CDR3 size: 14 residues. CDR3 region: CASSVGLVIDEQFF. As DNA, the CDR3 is TGTGCCAGCAGCGTAGGACTAGTTATCGATGAGCAGTTCTTC.

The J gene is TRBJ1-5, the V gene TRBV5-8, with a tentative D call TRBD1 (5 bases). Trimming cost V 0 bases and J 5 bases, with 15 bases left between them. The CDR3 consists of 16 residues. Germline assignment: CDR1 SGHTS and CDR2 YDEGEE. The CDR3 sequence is CASSLGGRDEDQPQHF. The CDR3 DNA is TGTGCCAGCAGCTTGGGGGGCAGGGATGAAGATCAGCCCCAGCATTTT.

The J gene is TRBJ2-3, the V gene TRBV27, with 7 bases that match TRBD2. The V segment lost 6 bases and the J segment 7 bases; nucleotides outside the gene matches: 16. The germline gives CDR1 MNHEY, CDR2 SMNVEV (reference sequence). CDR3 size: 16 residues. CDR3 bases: TGTGCCAGCAGCTTAATGGCGGGGGACCCACACTATACGCAGTATTTT. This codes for CASSLMAGDPHYTQYF.

The CDR3 DNA reads TGCGCCAGCAGATGGAGTAGCGGACTTCGCACAGATACGCAGTATTTT. It translates to CASRWSSGLRTDTQYF. This chain links TRBV5-1 with TRBJ2-3; D perhaps matches TRBD2 (6 bases). Trimming pared 5 bases from V and 1 base from J, leaving 17 bases between. The CDR3 contains 16 residues. Germline lookup yields CDR1 SGHRS and CDR2 YFSETQ. Using reference TRBV5-1 and TRBJ2-3 for the parts outside the CDR3, the full variable domain is KAGVTQTPRYLIKTRGQQVTLSCSPISGHRSVSWYQQTPGQGLQFLFEYFSETQRNKGNFPGRFSGRQFSNSRSEMNVSTLELGDSALYLCASRWSSGLRTDTQYFGPGTRLTVL.

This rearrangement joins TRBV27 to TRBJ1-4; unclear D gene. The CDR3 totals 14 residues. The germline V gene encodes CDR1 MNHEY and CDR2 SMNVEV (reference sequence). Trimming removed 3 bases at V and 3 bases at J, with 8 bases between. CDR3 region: CASSFFPANEKLFF. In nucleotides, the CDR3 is TGTGCCAGCAGTTTCTTTCCCGCTAATGAAAAACTGTTTTTT.

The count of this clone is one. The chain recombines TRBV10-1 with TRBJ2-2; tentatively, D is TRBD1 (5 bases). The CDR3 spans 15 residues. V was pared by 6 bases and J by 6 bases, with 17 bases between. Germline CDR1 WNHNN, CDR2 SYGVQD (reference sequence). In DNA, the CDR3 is TGCGCCAGCAGCGACCGGTCTTGGGGCTCCGGGGAGCTGTTTTTT. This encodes CASSDRSWGSGELFF.

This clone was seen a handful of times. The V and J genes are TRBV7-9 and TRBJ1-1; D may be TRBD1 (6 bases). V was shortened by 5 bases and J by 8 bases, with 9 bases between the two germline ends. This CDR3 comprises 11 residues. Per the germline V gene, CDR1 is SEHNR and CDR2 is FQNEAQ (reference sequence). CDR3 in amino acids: CASSPGQEAFF. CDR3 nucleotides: TGTGCCAGCAGCCCTGGACAGGAAGCTTTCTTT. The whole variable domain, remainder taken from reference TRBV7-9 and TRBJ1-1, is DTGVSQNPRHKITKRGQNVTFRCDPISEHNRLYWYRQTLGQGPEFLTYFQNEAQLEKSRLLSDRFSAERPKGSFSTLEIQRTEQGDSAMYLCASSPGQEAFFGQGTRLTVV.

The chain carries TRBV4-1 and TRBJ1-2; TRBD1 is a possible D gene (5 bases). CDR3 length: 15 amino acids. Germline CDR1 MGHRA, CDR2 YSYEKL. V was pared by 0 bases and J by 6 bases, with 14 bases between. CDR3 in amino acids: CASSQEGGRRDGYTF. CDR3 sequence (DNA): TGCGCCAGCAGCCAAGAGGGGGGAAGGAGGGATGGCTACACCTTC.

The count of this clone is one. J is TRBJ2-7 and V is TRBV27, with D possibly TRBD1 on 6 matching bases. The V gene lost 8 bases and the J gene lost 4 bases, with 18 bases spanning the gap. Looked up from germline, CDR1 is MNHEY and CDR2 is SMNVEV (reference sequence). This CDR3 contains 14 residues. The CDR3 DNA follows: TGTGCCAGCGCCGCGGGCACAGGGCCGTACGAGCAGTACTTC. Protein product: CASAAGTGPYEQYF.

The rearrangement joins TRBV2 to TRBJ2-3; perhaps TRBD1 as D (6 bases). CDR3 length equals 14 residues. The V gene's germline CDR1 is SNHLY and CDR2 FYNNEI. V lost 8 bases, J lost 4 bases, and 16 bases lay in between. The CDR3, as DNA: TGTGCCAGCCATACAGGGATCTTATCAGATACGCAGTATTTT. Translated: CASHTGILSDTQYF.

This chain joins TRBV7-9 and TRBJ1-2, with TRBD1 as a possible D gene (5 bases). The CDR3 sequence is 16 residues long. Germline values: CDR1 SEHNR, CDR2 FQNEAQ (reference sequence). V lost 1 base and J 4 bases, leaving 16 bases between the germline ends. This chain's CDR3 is CASSLGQPPHSYGYTF. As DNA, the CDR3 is TGTGCCAGCAGCTTAGGACAGCCCCCACATTCCTATGGCTACACCTTC.

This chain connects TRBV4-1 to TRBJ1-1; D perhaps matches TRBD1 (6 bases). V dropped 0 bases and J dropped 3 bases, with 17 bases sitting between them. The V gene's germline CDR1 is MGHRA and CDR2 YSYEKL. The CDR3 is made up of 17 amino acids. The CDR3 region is CASSQEWGRGDYTEAFF. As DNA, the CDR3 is TGCGCCAGCAGCCAAGAATGGGGGAGGGGGGACTACACTGAAGCTTTCTTT.

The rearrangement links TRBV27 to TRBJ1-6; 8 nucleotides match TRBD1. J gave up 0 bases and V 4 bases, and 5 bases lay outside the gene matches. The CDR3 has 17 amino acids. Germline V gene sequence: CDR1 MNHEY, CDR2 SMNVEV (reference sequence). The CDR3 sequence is CASSSRDRSSYNSPLHF. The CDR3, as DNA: TGTGCCAGCAGTTCCCGGGACAGGAGCTCCTATAATTCACCCCTCCACTTT.

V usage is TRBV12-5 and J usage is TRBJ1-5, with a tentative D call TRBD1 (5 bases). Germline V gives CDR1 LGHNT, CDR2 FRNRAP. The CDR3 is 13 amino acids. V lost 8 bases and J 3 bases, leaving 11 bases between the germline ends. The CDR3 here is CASRAGINQPQHF. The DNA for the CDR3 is TGTGCTAGTCGGGCAGGGATCAATCAGCCCCAGCATTTT.